One and the same sample provided the 2 T cell receptor beta chains below, sequenced in a study of blood T cells in healthy people across ages. The second PCR ran about 6 to 12 cycles with a sample-barcoded 5' primer and J-beta primers. In TCRdb, the 5' RACE reads were re-called with MiXCR into one record per CDR3 protein. Of about 1.6 million distinct CDR3 sequences listed, about 35% are singletons. Sequencing used blood. Receptors originate from a woman younger than 45 in good health.

V usage is TRBV20-1 and J usage is TRBJ1-2, with 9 bases fitting TRBD1. The length of the CDR3 is 15 residues. V trimming: 2 bases; J trimming: 7 bases; junction bases outside the gene matches: 11. CDR1 and CDR2 from the germline V gene are DFQATT and SNEGSKA (reference sequence). The CDR3 is CSARHPTRDRVGYTF. The CDR3 nucleotides read TGCAGTGCTAGACACCCAACAAGGGACAGGGTTGGCTACACCTTC.

The V and J genes are TRBV14 and TRBJ1-1, with 7 bases identical to TRBD1. Germline assignment: CDR1 SGHDN and CDR2 FVKESK. This CDR3 is 16 amino acids long. V trimming: 3 bases; J trimming: 0 bases; junction bases outside the gene matches: 7. DNA for the CDR3: TGTGCCAGCAGCCATCGGACAGGACTGATGAACACTGAAGCTTTCTTT. This sequence encodes CASSHRTGLMNTEAFF.